This T cell receptor (beta chain) was captured by sequencing in a study of cytomegalovirus exposure and HLA in healthy donors. 60 Vbeta and 13 Jbeta primers were used in PCR. The method was immunoSEQ multiplex PCR; TCRdb's version includes in-frame clones alone and lacks a portion of them. This sample carries fewer than 150,000 clones, roughly four fifths of them seen once, and the ten largest clones take 3.5% to 5%. The V end lost 2 bases, the J end lost 13 bases, and 18 bases lay between the germline ends. Germline V gene data show CDR1 as SGHAT and CDR2 as FQNNGV. The CDR3 consists of 14 residues.

The source material was PBMCs. This sequence was found in a man between 35 and 55 years old in good health and CMV-seropositive. The chain combines TRBV11-2 with TRBJ2-1; D remains unclear. The CDR3 sequence is CASSLYRKNVVQFF. CDR3 nucleotide sequence: TGTGCCAGCAGCTTATATAGAAAGAATGTGGTACAGTTCTTC.